Presented here are 13 T cell receptor beta chains from one specimen sequenced in a study of cytomegalovirus exposure and HLA in healthy donors. Both 60 Vbeta primers and 13 Jbeta primers went into the PCR. Sequencing used immunoSEQ multiplex PCR; TCRdb keeps in-frame clones, though not all of them. The sample has 250,000 or so clones; about 80% are singletons. Sequenced: PBMCs. The receptors derive from a woman aged 55-69 years in good health and CMV-seropositive.

This chain uses TRBV6-5 with TRBJ2-7; 8 bases are shared with TRBD2. V gave up 0 bases and J gave up 3 bases; unmatched junction bases: 7. Germline-derived CDR1 and CDR2 are MNHEY and SVGAGI. This CDR3 has 16 amino acids. The CDR3 loop is CASSYSRLAGNYEQYF. The CDR3 DNA sequence: TGTGCCAGCAGTTACTCACGGCTAGCGGGCAACTACGAGCAGTACTTC.

This clone was seen more than once but under ten times. This sequence joins TRBV5-1 and TRBJ2-1, with a weak D call TRBD1 (6 bases). The CDR3 covers 13 residues. V lost 4 bases and J 7 bases, leaving 12 bases between the germline ends. Germline V gene sequence: CDR1 SGHRS, CDR2 YFSETQ. The CDR3 here is CASSLGQLNEQFF. The CDR3 DNA reads as TGCGCCAGCAGCCTCGGACAGCTTAATGAGCAGTTCTTC. Variable domain in full (rest from reference TRBV5-1 and TRBJ2-1): KAGVTQTPRYLIKTRGQQVTLSCSPISGHRSVSWYQQTPGQGLQFLFEYFSETQRNKGNFPGRFSGRQFSNSRSEMNVSTLELGDSALYLCASSLGQLNEQFFGPGTRLTVL.

The rearrangement joins TRBV28 to TRBJ1-4; 7 bases map to TRBD1. Germline CDR1 is MDHEN and CDR2 is SYDVKM. The junction had 12 bases not matched to a gene; V was cut back by 9 bases and J by 8 bases. CDR3 length: 14 residues. CDR3 nucleotide sequence: TGTGCCAGTCTGTCCCCGACAGGGAAAGAAAAACTGTTTTTT. It yields the protein CASLSPTGKEKLFF.

In this sample, this clone turned up a few times. V and J are TRBV28 and TRBJ2-1; TRBD1 aligns across 7 bases. J lost 0 bases, V lost 5 bases, and 1 base had no gene match. The CDR3 extends over 14 amino acids. Germline V gene lookup returns CDR1 MDHEN and CDR2 SYDVKM. The CDR3 nucleotides read TGTGCCAGCAGTCGGGACAGCTCCTACAATGAGCAGTTCTTC. It encodes CASSRDSSYNEQFF. Filled out from reference TRBV28 and TRBJ2-1, the complete variable domain reads DVKVTQSSRYLVKRTGEKVFLECVQDMDHENMFWYRQDPGLGLRLIYFSYDVKMKEKGDIPEGYSVSREKKERFSLILESASTNQTSMYLCASSRDSSYNEQFFGPGTRLTVL.

The genes are TRBV6-1 and TRBJ2-7; 9 bases match TRBD2. Losses at the gene ends were 7 bases for V and 2 bases for J; bases not matched to a gene: 6. The length of the CDR3 is 14 residues. Germline CDR1 reads MNHNS; CDR2 reads SASEGT. CDR3 sequence: CASIQTSGPYEQYF. The CDR3 DNA is TGTGCCAGCATCCAGACTAGCGGACCCTACGAGCAGTACTTC.

This clone was seen a single time. The V gene is TRBV28, the J gene TRBJ1-2; TRBD1 aligns across 11 bases. This CDR3 is built from 14 residues. The V segment lost 5 bases and the J segment 8 bases; nucleotides outside the gene matches: 7. The germline CDR1 and CDR2 sequences are MDHEN and SYDVKM. In DNA form, the CDR3 reads TGTGCCAGCAGTCCCATGGACAGGGGGCAGGGCTACACCTTC. It specifies CASSPMDRGQGYTF.

The rearrangement links TRBV6-5 to TRBJ2-7, with D possibly TRBD1 on 6 matching bases. The ends were cut back, 3 bases at V and 3 bases at J, with 9 bases in the middle. The CDR3 sequence is 13 residues long. Germline V gene lookup returns CDR1 MNHEY and CDR2 SVGAGI. Written as DNA, the CDR3 is TGTGCCAGCAGTTATCCCAGGGGCTACGAGCAGTACTTC. It translates to CASSYPRGYEQYF.

The genes are TRBV10-1 and TRBJ2-2, with D maybe TRBD2 (6 bases). Germline lookup yields CDR1 WNHNN and CDR2 SYGVQD (reference sequence). V was cut by 6 bases and J by 4 bases, with 15 bases left in between. The CDR3 spans 15 residues. In DNA form, the CDR3 reads TGCGCCAGCAGGCCGACGGAGGGGACCACCGGGGAGCTGTTTTTT. Translated, it gives CASRPTEGTTGELFF.

This clone was picked up one time. The chain combines TRBV7-9 with TRBJ1-2; the D gene is possibly TRBD1 (5 bases). There are 13 residues in the CDR3. CDR1 and CDR2 (germline): SEHNR, FQNEAQ (reference sequence). V was pared by 5 bases and J by 2 bases, with 9 bases between. CDR3 bases: TGTGCCAGCAGCCTCAGGACAAACTATGGCTACACCTTC. Translating gives CASSLRTNYGYTF.

This clone has just a few counts. This sequence joins TRBV2 and TRBJ2-1; TRBD2 aligns across 12 bases. The CDR3 consists of 14 residues. V gave up 6 bases and J gave up 4 bases; unmatched junction bases: 1. Germline loops: CDR1 SNHLY, CDR2 FYNNEI. The CDR3 reads CASRGLAGYNEQFF. The CDR3 DNA reads TGTGCCAGCAGGGGACTAGCGGGTTACAATGAGCAGTTCTTC.

V and J are TRBV19 and TRBJ2-1; 7 bases match TRBD2. Germline V gives CDR1 LNHDA, CDR2 SQIVND (reference sequence). This CDR3 is 14 amino acids long. The J segment lost 5 bases and the V segment lost 6 bases, leaving 7 bases of the junction unmatched. The CDR3 here is CASRKPGLNNEQFF. The CDR3 DNA follows: TGTGCCAGTAGAAAGCCGGGACTAAACAATGAGCAGTTCTTC.

The chain recombines TRBV7-5 with TRBJ2-5; the table's D call TRBD1 went unverified against the DNA. TRBV7-5 is a recognized pseudogene. The CDR3 spans 15 residues. The CDR3 bases are TGTGTCAGAAGCCGACAGAGGTCTCGGTTGGAGACCCAGTACTTC. It specifies CVRSRQRSRLETQYF.

This chain connects TRBV19 to TRBJ1-1; 7 positions agree with TRBD1. V shed 7 bases, J shed 5 bases, and the junction held 4 bases outside the gene matches. The germline V gene has CDR1 LNHDA and CDR2 SQIVND (reference sequence). The CDR3 has 12 amino acids. The CDR3 loop is CASNRGFTEAFF. The CDR3 DNA is TGTGCCAGTAACAGGGGATTTACTGAAGCTTTCTTT.